The clone carrying this TCR beta chain occurred a few times. Antigen unknown. The sample belongs to a study of T cell responses to AZD1222 COVID-19 vaccine. Study findings and constraints: Baseline antibody screening turned up just six seropositive AZD1222 recipients. After the peak T cell response, and only then, were repertoires sampled.

TCRdb keeps only in-frame clones here, not all; method: immunoSEQ multiplex PCR. The repertoire consists of about 70,000 clones, with around 85% occurring once and the leading ten covering just over 20%. Sequencing used peripheral blood, obtained on day 0 of AZD1222 vaccination. The clonotype comes from an adult in good health.

CDR3 sequence reads: CASSTRGLGSDNEQFF. CDR3 in DNA: TGTGCCAGCAGCACCCGCGGGCTAGGTTCGGACAATGAGCAGTTCTTC. V is TRBV9 and J is TRBJ2-1; D may be TRBD2 (5 bases). The CDR3 loop spans 16 amino acids. V lost 4 bases and J lost 5, with 19 bases in between. Germline V gene data show CDR1 as SGDLS and CDR2 as YYNGEE.